This TCR beta chain was sequenced during a study of blood T cell repertoires in COVID-19. On the study more broadly: Samples came from the United States, Italy and Spain, spanning acute and convalescent COVID-19.

Assay used: immunoSEQ multiplex PCR; TCRdb lists only in-frame clones, some missing. The repertoire holds roughly 200,000 clones, with roughly 88% as singletons. Germline loops: CDR1 SGDLS, CDR2 YYNGEE. There are 14 residues in the CDR3. V lost 0 bases, J lost 7 bases, and 4 bases stayed unmatched. The TCR originated in a human donor in a cohort sampled during active COVID-19. Sequencing was performed on peripheral blood. This chain connects TRBV9 to TRBJ2-5, with 9 bases identical to TRBD1. CDR3 sequence (DNA): TGTGCCAGCAGCGTAGGGACAGGGGTTCCGACCCAGTACTTC. Translating it yields CASSVGTGVPTQYF.